The 31 T cell receptor beta chains reported below all come from one sample, sequenced in a study of response to subunit inactivated influenza vaccine. In TCRdb, the RT-PCR reads were re-called with MiXCR into one record per CDR3 protein. Here the sample spans 590,000 or so distinct CDR3 sequences, 11% to 15% being singletons. Sequenced here: PBMCs from blood, sampled less than 15 days before vaccination. These receptors were obtained from a man aged 50-60 years who received an inactivated influenza vaccine.

This clonotype was seen repeatedly, ten times or more. The chain combines TRBV6-2 or TRBV6-3 with TRBJ2-2, with 7 nucleotides matching TRBD2. The germline CDR1 and CDR2 sequences are MNHEY and SVGEGT. CDR3 length: 16 residues. V lost 2 bases, J lost 0 bases, and 3 bases stayed unmatched. The DNA of the CDR3 is TGTGCCAGCAGTTACGGGAGGGGTCCGAACACCGGGGAGCTGTTTTTT. It is translated as CASSYGRGPNTGELFF.

The chain combines TRBV20-1 with TRBJ2-7; no firm D call. Trimming shortened V by 5 bases and J by 5 bases, and 13 bases separated the two germline ends. Per the germline V gene, CDR1 is DFQATT and CDR2 is SNEGSKA (reference sequence). The CDR3 loop spans 12 amino acids. The CDR3 spells CSAPRPPHEQYF. CDR3 DNA: TGCAGTGCTCCCCGGCCCCCCCACGAGCAGTACTTC.

This clonotype showed up just a few times. Written as DNA, the CDR3 is TGTGCCAGCAGGCATCTAGCGGGGCAGGGCACAGATACGCAGTATTTT. It codes for CASRHLAGQGTDTQYF. This sequence joins TRBV6-2 or TRBV6-3 and TRBJ2-3; TRBD2 agrees at 9 bases. The CDR3 contains 16 residues. Losses at the gene ends were 6 bases for V and 1 base for J; bases not matched to a gene: 8. Germline assignment: CDR1 MNHEY and CDR2 SVGEGT.

This clonotype was seen more than once but under ten times. This chain connects TRBV4-3 to TRBJ2-3, with D uncertain. Per the germline V gene, CDR1 is LGHNA and CDR2 is YSLEER. V lost 1 base to trimming and J lost 4 bases, with 12 bases between them. The CDR3 covers 15 residues. This chain's CDR3 is CASSQGGRGADTQYF. CDR3 sequence (DNA): TGCGCCAGCAGCCAAGGCGGTCGTGGGGCAGATACGCAGTATTTT.

V is TRBV12-3 or TRBV12-4 and J is TRBJ1-5; perhaps TRBD1 as D (6 bases). The CDR3 is made up of 14 amino acids. V gave up 1 base and J gave up 6 bases, with 10 bases separating them. In nucleotides, the CDR3 is TGTGCCAGCAGTTTAGAGGCAGGGGCTCAGCCCCAGCATTTT. Protein product: CASSLEAGAQPQHF.

The CDR3 sequence is CAISESSRGRIYNEQFF. Written as DNA, the CDR3 is TGTGCCATCAGTGAGTCAAGTAGAGGCAGAATCTACAATGAGCAGTTCTTC. The chain employs TRBV10-3 and TRBJ2-1; D unclear. Germline V gives CDR1 ENHRY, CDR2 SYGVKD. The CDR3 runs 17 residues. Trimming took off 0 bases at V and 3 bases at J, with 15 bases between the two ends.

This sequence joins TRBV12-3 or TRBV12-4 and TRBJ1-5, with TRBD1 matching 7 bases. V lost 4 bases to trimming and J lost 6 bases; unmatched junction nucleotides: 9. The CDR3 is 15 amino acids. The CDR3 protein is CASSWAKGAGQPQHF. The CDR3 DNA follows: TGTGCCAGCAGTTGGGCCAAGGGGGCAGGTCAGCCCCAGCATTTT.

This clonotype was detected ten times or more. The chain is built from TRBV28 and TRBJ2-4; TRBD2 is a possible D gene (5 bases). The CDR3 is 16 residues long. The germline CDR1 and CDR2 sequences are MDHEN and SYDVKM. V dropped 2 bases and J dropped 5 bases, with 16 bases sitting between them. The CDR3 region has the DNA TGTGCCAGCAGTTTAGCCGGACTGGGAGAGGAAAACATTCAGTACTTC. Translation: CASSLAGLGEENIQYF.

This clonotype was detected only a few times. The chain carries TRBV2 and TRBJ2-1, with D hard to call. The V gene lost 7 bases and the J gene lost 8 bases, with 15 bases spanning the gap. The CDR3 consists of 13 residues. Germline assignment: CDR1 SNHLY and CDR2 FYNNEI. DNA for the CDR3: TGTGCCAGCACCACGGGCCCCTCGGATGAGCAGTTCTTC. Amino acid sequence: CASTTGPSDEQFF. The complete variable domain, with remaining parts taken from reference TRBV2 and TRBJ2-1, reads EPEVTQTPSHQVTQMGQEVILRCVPISNHLYFYWYRQILGQKVEFLVSFYNNEISEKSEIFDDQFSVERPDGSNFTLKIRSTKLEDSAMYFCASTTGPSDEQFFGPGTRLTVL.

This clonotype was seen more than once but under ten times. The chain combines TRBV12-3 or TRBV12-4 with TRBJ2-1, with TRBD1 as a possible D gene (6 bases). The CDR3 is made up of 14 amino acids. V was clipped by 5 bases and J by 8 bases, with 16 bases between them. The CDR3 region has the DNA TGTGCCAGCAGTCCCTCCAGCAGGGGTGATGAGCAGTTCTTC. It encodes CASSPSSRGDEQFF.

The chain is built from TRBV18 and TRBJ2-3; maybe TRBD2 (5 bases). In germline, CDR1 is KGHSH, CDR2 LQKENI. The CDR3 contains 15 residues. V was pared by 8 bases and J by 3 bases, with 18 bases between. The CDR3 region has the DNA TGTGCCAGCCGAAACCAAGAACGGGGAACAGATACGCAGTATTTT. This sequence encodes CASRNQERGTDTQYF.

This clonotype was counted only a few times. This rearrangement joins TRBV6-2 or TRBV6-3 to TRBJ2-7; D ambiguous. V was cut by 4 bases and J by 0 bases, with 16 bases left in between. From germline, CDR1 is MNHEY and CDR2 SVGEGT. CDR3 length equals 16 residues. This chain's CDR3 is CASSLRSIRSSYEQYF. CDR3 sequence (DNA): TGTGCCAGCAGTTTGCGGTCGATCCGAAGCTCCTACGAGCAGTACTTC.

This clonotype was counted between two and nine times. The chain combines TRBV4-3 with TRBJ2-2; D is perhaps TRBD1 (5 bases). The CDR3 contains 15 residues. Between the trimmed V and J ends, which lost 0 bases and 5 bases, there was a span of 10 bases. Germline CDR1 reads LGHNA; CDR2 reads YSLEER. The CDR3 spells CASSQEAGKTGELFF. In DNA form, the CDR3 reads TGCGCCAGCAGCCAAGAGGCAGGGAAGACCGGGGAGCTGTTTTTT.

The chain has TRBV10-3 and TRBJ1-1; TRBD1 agrees at 12 bases. V was clipped by 2 bases and J by 3 bases; unmatched bases: 4. The CDR3 is 16 amino acids. Looked up from germline, CDR1 is ENHRY and CDR2 is SYGVKD. As DNA, the CDR3 is TGTGCCATCAGTGAGGGGGGGACAGGGGGCTACACTGAAGCTTTCTTT. It specifies CAISEGGTGGYTEAFF.

The gene calls are TRBV28 and TRBJ1-5; 9 bases match TRBD1. V trimming: 6 bases; J trimming: 3 bases; junction bases outside the gene matches: 9. This CDR3 is 16 amino acids long. CDR1 MDHEN and CDR2 SYDVKM come from the germline V gene. The CDR3 nucleotides are TGTGCCAGCAGCTTCCGGGGACAGGGCTCCAATCAGCCCCAGCATTTT. Translation: CASSFRGQGSNQPQHF.

This clonotype was observed a handful of times. The rearrangement uses TRBV5-5 and TRBJ2-7; 9 bases line up with TRBD1. CDR3 size: 14 residues. Germline CDR1 SGHKS, CDR2 YYEKEE (reference sequence). After removal of 3 bases from V and 7 bases from J, the junction contained 8 bases not matched to a gene. In DNA form, the CDR3 reads TGTGCCAGCAGCTCGGGACAGGGTATCGGGGAGCAGTACTTC. Its protein product is CASSSGQGIGEQYF.

The CDR3 spells CSADRGYNEQFF. In nucleotides, the CDR3 is TGCAGCGCAGACAGGGGCTACAATGAGCAGTTCTTC. The chain employs TRBV29-1 and TRBJ2-1; 8 positions match TRBD1. V lost 7 bases and J lost 3; bases outside the gene matches: 2. The CDR3 is 12 amino acids. CDR1 and CDR2 from the germline V gene are SQVTM and ANQGSEA.

The chain has TRBV6-1 and TRBJ2-1, with D possibly being TRBD1 (6 bases). The germline V gene encodes CDR1 MNHNS and CDR2 SASEGT. This CDR3 has 18 amino acids. With 7 bases removed from V and 0 bases from J, the gap between germline ends came to 22 bases. The CDR3 bases are TGTGCCAGCATCCGGAACAGGGCTCAAGTACTCTCCTACAATGAGCAGTTCTTC. Protein: CASIRNRAQVLSYNEQFF.

The chain is built from TRBV7-9 and TRBJ2-1; 10 bases are a match to TRBD2. V trimming: 8 bases; J trimming: 6 bases; junction bases outside the gene matches: 7. Germline V gene data show CDR1 as SEHNR and CDR2 as FQNEAQ (reference sequence). The CDR3 spans 14 residues. CDR3 in amino acids: CASVGLAGANEQFF. CDR3 sequence (DNA): TGTGCCAGCGTGGGCCTAGCGGGGGCCAATGAGCAGTTCTTC.

This clonotype was counted once. CDR3 nucleotide sequence: TGTGCCAGCAGTTTTGGGACAGCCCTTTTAGAGCAGTACTTC. This sequence encodes CASSFGTALLEQYF. The V and J genes are TRBV28 and TRBJ2-7; 7 bases are shared with TRBD1. Germline-derived CDR1 and CDR2 are MDHEN and SYDVKM. CDR3 size: 14 residues. V shed 3 bases and J 7 bases; nucleotides not matched to a gene: 9.

This clonotype appeared a few times. V and J are TRBV5-1 and TRBJ2-5, with D possibly called TRBD1 or TRBD2 (5 bases each). The CDR3 runs 13 residues. The germline CDR1 and CDR2 sequences are SGHRS and YFSETQ. V was cut by 6 bases and J by 3 bases, with 12 bases left in between. The CDR3 is CASMGDRKETQYF. CDR3 in DNA: TGCGCCAGCATGGGGGATCGCAAAGAGACCCAGTACTTC.

This clonotype was observed a handful of times. In DNA, the CDR3 is TGTGCCAGCAGTCAGCTAGCGGGAGTTAACACCGGGGAGCTGTTTTTT. Its translation is CASSQLAGVNTGELFF. V usage is TRBV6-2 or TRBV6-3 and J usage is TRBJ2-2; 10 bases fit TRBD2. This CDR3 has 16 amino acids. J gave up 2 bases and V 5 bases, and 5 bases lay outside the gene matches. From germline, CDR1 is MNHEY and CDR2 SVGEGT.

This chain links TRBV7-9 with TRBJ2-1; D gene uncertain. V was shortened by 1 base and J by 5 bases, with 9 bases between the two germline ends. CDR1 is SEHNR and CDR2 is FQNEAQ in the germline V gene (reference sequence). The CDR3 has 14 residues. This CDR3 is CASSLGSSHNEQFF. DNA of the CDR3: TGTGCCAGCAGCTTAGGGTCATCTCACAATGAGCAGTTCTTC.

This clonotype was observed at least ten times. The CDR3 loop reads CASRAGTGSYEQYF. CDR3 DNA sequence: TGTGCCAGCAGGGCCGGGACAGGGTCCTACGAGCAGTACTTC. The V call is TRBV6-2 or TRBV6-3, the J call TRBJ2-7; 9 bases map to TRBD1. Trimming cost V 6 bases and J 1 base; bases outside gene matches: 4. The length of the CDR3 is 14 residues. Germline CDR1 reads MNHEY; CDR2 reads SVGEGT.

V usage is TRBV25-1 and J usage is TRBJ2-1; 8 positions agree with TRBD1. J lost 7 bases, V lost 4 bases, and 12 bases had no gene match. The CDR3 covers 16 residues. Germline V gene data show CDR1 as MGHDK and CDR2 as SYGVNS. The CDR3, as DNA: TGTGCCAGCAGTGCCCCGCGGGACAGGCCCTCAAATGAGCAGTTCTTC. It encodes CASSAPRDRPSNEQFF. Variable domain in full (rest from reference TRBV25-1 and TRBJ2-1): EADIYQTPRYLVIGTGKKITLECSQTMGHDKMYWYQQDPGMELHLIHYSYGVNSTEKGDLSSESTVSRIRTEHFPLTLESARPSHTSQYLCASSAPRDRPSNEQFFGPGTRLTVL.

The rearrangement links TRBV6-5 to TRBJ1-1; possible D gene TRBD1, 5 bases. Per the germline V gene, CDR1 is MNHEY and CDR2 is SVGAGI. The CDR3 has 13 residues. V was trimmed by 6 bases and J by 11 bases, leaving 19 bases between them. The CDR3 sequence: CASSYRGARPAFF. Here the CDR3 DNA reads TGTGCCAGCAGCTACCGCGGGGCGCGTCCTGCTTTCTTT.

This clonotype was recorded at least ten times. The rearrangement uses TRBV12-3 or TRBV12-4 and TRBJ2-5; 7 nucleotides line up with TRBD1. V lost 4 bases and J lost 0; bases outside the gene matches: 2. This CDR3 comprises 14 residues. The CDR3 region is CASSSGTDQETQYF. The CDR3 DNA is TGTGCCAGCAGTTCCGGGACAGACCAAGAGACCCAGTACTTC.

As regards this clonotype: The final CDR3 position lacks the conserved phenylalanine or tryptophan, pointing to a likely read error. The chain carries TRBV11-2 and TRBJ2-3, with D possibly TRBD1 on 6 matching bases. There are 15 residues in the CDR3. Trimming took off 4 bases at V and 2 bases at J, with 13 bases between the two ends. Germline CDR1 is SGHAT and CDR2 is FQNNGV. The CDR3: CASSSVDSFTDTQYS. The CDR3 coding sequence is TGTGCCAGCAGCTCCGTGGACAGTTTCACAGATACGCAGTATTCT.

The V gene is TRBV2, the J gene TRBJ1-5; D is perhaps TRBD1 (5 bases). The germline V and J ends were trimmed by 6 bases and 6 bases, with 15 bases remaining between them. Germline V gene sequence: CDR1 SNHLY, CDR2 FYNNEI. The CDR3 has 14 residues. The CDR3 nucleotides are TGTGCCAGCAGCGTAGTCGGGGGTGGTCAGCCCCAGCATTTT. It specifies CASSVVGGGQPQHF.

The chain recombines TRBV20-1 with TRBJ2-2, with TRBD2 matching 9 bases. J gave up 7 bases and V 2 bases, and 11 bases lay outside the gene matches. The germline CDR1 and CDR2 sequences are DFQATT and SNEGSKA (reference sequence). There are 16 residues in the CDR3. This chain's CDR3 is CSARPPAGGVGGELFF. The CDR3 DNA reads as TGCAGTGCTAGACCCCCAGCGGGAGGCGTCGGCGGGGAGCTGTTTTTT.

This clonotype was seen a few times. The chain is built from TRBV21-1 and TRBJ1-2. TRBV21-1 is assigned pseudogene status. CDR3 length: 15 amino acids. CDR3 amino acids: CPTQNGAALLYGYTF. The DNA of the CDR3 is TGTCCCACGCAAAACGGGGCCGCACTACTCTATGGCTACACCTTC.